The 27 T cell receptor beta chains in this list originate from one sample, sequenced in a study of tumor-infiltrating lymphocytes in primary liver carcinoma. Extraction also yielded germline DNA, while blood RNA was obtained from unsorted whole blood. With around 450 ng total RNA as template and a constant-region primer, TCR beta cDNA was made. Investigators got TCR beta libraries out of three nested multiplex PCR rounds, done with slightly modified ARM-PCR. It was with TRBV1-TRBV30 forward primers and a C-beta reverse primer that the first two PCR rounds were run, at 10 cycles each. TCRdb independently ran MiXCR on the multiplex PCR reads; one entry per CDR3 protein. This table holds about 330,000 distinct CDR3 sequences, almost 65% found once. Material: peripheral blood. These TCRs come from a man in his forties with primary liver carcinoma and hepatitis B virus infection.

This clonotype has just a few counts. A single base separates this from a much larger clone, so it may be a read error. This rearrangement joins TRBV6-2 or TRBV6-3 to TRBJ2-5; 9 bases agree with TRBD1. V dropped 8 bases and J dropped 4; count of bases not matched to a gene: 11. The CDR3 loop spans 15 amino acids. Germline V gene lookup returns CDR1 MNHEY and CDR2 SVGEGT. The DNA for the CDR3 is TGTGCCAGCGGACTTCGGACAGGGGCCGGAGAGACCCAGTACTTC. It translates to CASGLRTGAGETQYF.

This chain joins TRBV11-2 and TRBJ1-2, with unresolved D. Germline V gene data show CDR1 as SGHAT and CDR2 as FQNNGV. V lost 5 bases to trimming and J lost 1 base, with 20 bases between them. The CDR3 runs to 17 residues. This CDR3 is CASSPWEVAAHNYGYTF. CDR3 DNA: TGTGCCAGCAGCCCCTGGGAGGTCGCAGCCCATAACTATGGCTACACCTTC.

This clonotype showed up many times. The chain joins TRBV6-5 to TRBJ1-6; D ambiguous. This CDR3 has 14 residues. With 2 bases removed from V and 7 bases from J, the gap between germline ends came to 9 bases. From germline, CDR1 is MNHEY and CDR2 SVGAGI. In DNA, the CDR3 is TGTGCCAGCAGTTACCCGGGGTTGAATTCACCCCTCCACTTT. Translating gives CASSYPGLNSPLHF.

With respect to this clonotype: As the CDR3 is not closed by the conserved phenylalanine or tryptophan, this likely results from a read error. This chain links TRBV5-6 with TRBJ2-5, with D perhaps TRBD2 (6 bases). The CDR3 covers 14 residues. Trimming removed 3 bases from V and 0 bases from J, with 9 bases in between. Germline V gene lookup returns CDR1 SGHDT and CDR2 YYEEEE. Here the CDR3 DNA reads TGTGCCAGCAGCTCGGGAGATTACCAAGAGACCCAGTACTCC. Amino acid sequence: CASSSGDYQETQYS.

As concerns this clonotype: The conserved final phenylalanine or tryptophan is absent from the CDR3, which likely points to a read error. The chain couples TRBV29-1 to TRBJ2-7, with 9 bases fitting TRBD1. Germline V lookup: CDR1 SQVTM, CDR2 ANQGSEA. The CDR3 is 16 residues long. CDR3 in amino acids: CSADADRDRVTYEQYI. The CDR3 nucleotides are TGCAGTGCTGATGCCGATCGGGACAGGGTCACCTACGAGCAGTACATC.

This clonotype was picked up one time. A much larger clone sits a single nucleotide away, making a read error possible. V is TRBV10-2 and J is TRBJ2-7, with D unresolved. Germline CDR1 reads WSHSY; CDR2 reads SAAADI. The CDR3 consists of 12 residues. The CDR3 DNA follows: TGCGTCAGCAGTGCCAGGTCCTACGAGCAGTACTTC. It translates to CVSSARSYEQYF.

Regarding this clonotype: One end of the junction fails to match germline, which may point to a read error. The J gene is TRBJ2-7, the V gene TRBV11-2, with TRBD1 identical over 8 bases. From germline, CDR1 is SGHAT and CDR2 FQNNGV. The CDR3 has 15 amino acids. The CDR3 protein is CASSFGQGGTYEKYF. Here the CDR3 DNA reads TGTGCCAGCAGCTTTGGACAGGGTGGGACCTACGAGAAGTACTTC. Based on the CDR3 plus reference TRBV11-2 and TRBJ2-7, the full variable domain is EAGVAQSPRYKIIEKRQSVAFWCNPISGHATLYWYQQILGQGPKLLIQFQNNGVVDDSQLPKDRFSAERLKGVDSTLKIQPAKLEDSAVYLCASSFGQGGTYEKYFGPGTRLTVT.

This chain uses TRBV21-1 with TRBJ2-7; the listed D gene, TRBD2, was not tested against the DNA. TRBV21-1 is recorded as a pseudogene. This CDR3 has 16 amino acids. CDR3 loop: CASTSGGREASYEQYF. The CDR3 DNA sequence: TGTGCCAGCACCTCGGGGGGACGAGAAGCCTCCTACGAGCAGTACTTC.

This clonotype was counted many times. The chain joins TRBV5-1 to TRBJ2-1; 11 bases map to TRBD1. J gave up 7 bases and V 5 bases, and 8 bases lay outside the gene matches. This CDR3 spans 15 amino acids. Germline V gene lookup returns CDR1 SGHRS and CDR2 YFSETQ. CDR3 protein: CASRSGQGASNEQFF. CDR3 in DNA: TGCGCCAGCAGATCCGGACAGGGGGCTTCAAATGAGCAGTTCTTC.

The CDR3 DNA is TGCAGTGCTAGAGTCCCGGACAGGGGAATTCATCCCCAGCATTTT. It is translated as CSARVPDRGIHPQHF. The chain joins TRBV20-1 to TRBJ1-5; 9 nucleotides agree with TRBD1. Per germline, CDR1 DFQATT and CDR2 SNEGSKA (reference sequence). After removal of 1 base from V and 10 bases from J, the junction contained 11 bases not matched to a gene. The CDR3 length is 15 residues.

Note on this clonotype: It may be a read error: a sequence one base away is much more abundant. As the CDR3 is not closed by the conserved phenylalanine or tryptophan, this likely results from a read error. The chain uses TRBV6-5 and TRBJ2-3, with 8 positions matching TRBD1. J was trimmed by 2 bases and V by 8 bases; bases with no gene match: 3. Per the germline V gene, CDR1 is MNHEY and CDR2 is SVGAGI. This CDR3 region has 13 residues. The CDR3 nucleotides are TGTGCCAGCCAGGACAGGGACACAGATACGCAGTATTCT. Encoded protein: CASQDRDTDTQYS.

This clonotype occurred many times. The rearrangement joins TRBV14 to TRBJ1-2; D remains unclear. This CDR3 has 14 amino acids. Germline V gene data show CDR1 as SGHDN and CDR2 as FVKESK. Trimming left V 0 bases short and J 3 bases short, with 8 bases between. CDR3 in amino acids: CASSQDDFYYGYTF. The CDR3 nucleotides are TGTGCCAGCAGCCAAGATGACTTTTACTATGGCTACACCTTC.

The sample holds a few counts of this clonotype. The chain carries TRBV7-9 and TRBJ2-2; a weak D match, TRBD2 (5 bases). Trimming stripped 4 bases from V and 7 bases from J, with 7 bases between. This CDR3 spans 12 amino acids. CDR1 and CDR2 (germline): SEHNR, FQNEAQ (reference sequence). CDR3 in amino acids: CASSSGIGELFF. CDR3 DNA sequence: TGTGCCAGCAGCTCGGGAATCGGGGAGCTGTTTTTT.

The chain joins TRBV5-1 to TRBJ2-7; 9 bases map to TRBD1. The CDR3 is 14 residues long. Germline CDR1 and CDR2: SGHRS and YFSETQ. Trimming cost V 3 bases and J 6 bases; bases outside gene matches: 7. The CDR3 here is CASSSGQGVGEQYF. CDR3 DNA: TGCGCCAGCAGCTCGGGACAGGGTGTGGGCGAGCAGTACTTC.

Points on this clonotype: This clone may be a read error of a much larger clone one base away. The chain joins TRBV14 to TRBJ2-1, with a possible D match to TRBD2 (6 bases). The CDR3 consists of 16 residues. Germline V gene data show CDR1 as SGHDN and CDR2 as FVKESK. CDR3 region: CVSSQVPGVRTDEQFF. The CDR3 DNA reads TGTGTCAGCAGCCAAGTCCCGGGAGTTCGCACAGATGAGCAGTTCTTC.

About this clonotype itself: A read error may produce the germline difference seen at one junction end. The J gene is TRBJ2-5, the V gene TRBV29-1; tentative D call: TRBD1 (5 bases). The CDR3 sequence is 13 residues long. From germline, CDR1 is SQVTM and CDR2 ANQGSEA. In nucleotides, the CDR3 is TGCAACGTTGGGCTCGGACAACAGGAGACCCAGTACTTC. It encodes CNVGLGQQETQYF.

As to this clonotype: One end of the junction varies from germline; a read error may be responsible. The rearrangement links TRBV5-4 to TRBJ2-7, with TRBD2 as a possible D gene (7 bases). The CDR3 runs to 14 residues. CDR1 is SGHNT and CDR2 is YYREEE in the germline V gene (reference sequence). CDR3 DNA sequence: TGTGCCAACAGCTTGGGGCGGGGGCGAGACGAGCAGTACTTC. It translates to CANSLGRGRDEQYF.

This clonotype was detected only once. The V call is TRBV11-1, the J call TRBJ2-1; D unresolved. Germline lookup yields CDR1 SGHAT and CDR2 FQDESV (reference sequence). The CDR3 has 15 residues. With 3 bases removed from V and 6 bases from J, the gap between germline ends came to 15 bases. The CDR3 region has the DNA TGTGCCAGCAGCTTGGCGGAAGGGTTGGGCAATGAGCAGTTCTTC. Translated: CASSLAEGLGNEQFF.

Remarks on this clonotype: The CDR3 does not close with the conserved phenylalanine or tryptophan, likely indicating a read error. The chain combines TRBV11-2 with TRBJ2-7; 9 positions agree with TRBD2. Germline CDR1 and CDR2: SGHAT and FQNNGV. V shed 7 bases and J 5 bases; nucleotides not matched to a gene: 12. The CDR3 consists of 15 residues. CDR3 sequence: CASNKLAGGMDEQYY. CDR3 nucleotides: TGTGCCAGCAACAAACTAGCGGGTGGCATGGACGAGCAGTACTAC.

The J gene is TRBJ2-5, the V gene TRBV28; 8 bases align to TRBD2. The germline gives CDR1 MDHEN, CDR2 SYDVKM. The V gene end was trimmed by 7 bases and the J gene end by 5 bases; junction bases not matched to a gene: 12. The CDR3 has 15 residues. The DNA of the CDR3 is TGTGCCAGCATTCTTCCCGTGACTAGCGTGGAGACCCAGTACTTC. Its protein product is CASILPVTSVETQYF.

Comment on this clonotype: Germline and junction disagree at one end, which may indicate a read error. This chain links TRBV2 with TRBJ2-2; 8 bases align to TRBD1. CDR1 and CDR2 (germline): SNHLY, FYNNEI. This CDR3 comprises 14 residues. The CDR3 spells CASNGQGVTGELLF. DNA for the CDR3: TGTGCCAGCAACGGACAGGGAGTAACCGGGGAGCTGTTGTTT.

This chain connects TRBV6-6 to TRBJ2-7, with TRBD1 matching over 9 bases. This CDR3 has 18 amino acids. The V gene end was trimmed by 6 bases and the J gene end by 1 base; junction bases not matched to a gene: 16. The germline gives CDR1 MNHNY, CDR2 SVGAGI (reference sequence). The CDR3 loop reads CASSSGTGRPPLSYEQYF. CDR3 nucleotides: TGTGCCAGCAGCTCCGGGACAGGGAGACCACCCCTTTCCTACGAGCAGTACTTC.

As DNA, the CDR3 is TGTGCCAGCAGTAGGGCCACTGTCGGTGAGCTGTTTTTT. Its protein is CASSRATVGELFF. The V and J genes are TRBV11-3 and TRBJ2-2; D gene unclear. This CDR3 is built from 13 residues. CDR1 is SGHNT and CDR2 is YENEEA in the germline V gene. V shed 6 bases and J shed 11 bases, with 16 bases lying between them.

This clonotype was detected once. This chain uses TRBV6-2 or TRBV6-3 with TRBJ2-3, with 11 bases identical to TRBD2. The CDR3 has 14 amino acids. The V segment lost 2 bases and the J segment 13 bases; nucleotides outside the gene matches: 8. Germline V gene lookup returns CDR1 MNHEY and CDR2 SVGEGT. CDR3 nucleotides: TGTGCCAGCAGTTACACCCTAGCGGGAGGCCCAGAGTATTTT. It is translated as CASSYTLAGGPEYF.

About this clonotype itself: One end of the junction is discordant with germline, which a read error may explain. The V call is TRBV30, the J call TRBJ1-1; D unclear. Germline loops: CDR1 GTSNPN, CDR2 SVGIG (reference sequence). The CDR3 has 12 residues. CDR3 sequence (DNA): TGTGCCTACTGGACGAAGGGCACTGAAGCTTCCTTT. It encodes CAYWTKGTEASF.

Turning to this clonotype: One junction end does not reproduce the germline sequence, and a read error may be involved. CDR3 coding DNA: TGTGCCGGCAGCCCAAGGACGGTGAACACTGAAGCTTTCTTT. Translation: CAGSPRTVNTEAFF. V gene TRBV5-4 combines with J gene TRBJ1-1; D is undetermined. The CDR3 length is 14 residues. Germline assignment: CDR1 SGHNT and CDR2 YYREEE (reference sequence).

Concerning this clonotype: Given a much more abundant clone one base away, this may be a read error. V is TRBV5-5 and J is TRBJ2-7, with 12 bases lining up with TRBD1. The CDR3 has 14 amino acids. CDR1 SGHKS and CDR2 YYEKEE come from the germline V gene (reference sequence). DNA for the CDR3: TGTGTCAGCAGCTCGGGACAGGGGGCATACGAGCAGTACTTC. This codes for CVSSSGQGAYEQYF.